What follows describes a single T cell receptor beta chain. J gave up 9 bases and V 2 bases, and 12 bases lay outside the gene matches. The CDR3 contains 15 residues. Germline loops: CDR1 LGHNA, CDR2 YNFKEQ. This PCR relied on a set of 60 Vbeta primers and 13 Jbeta primers. Only in-frame clones appear in the TCRdb table, and some are missing; sequencing was by immunoSEQ multiplex PCR. Of about 170,000 clones listed, roughly 80% are singletons. The data derive from a study of cytomegalovirus exposure and HLA in healthy donors. The sequence was collected from a man aged 30-40 years in good health and CMV-seropositive. Source material: PBMCs. The chain links TRBV4-2 to TRBJ1-2; TRBD1 aligns across 7 bases. Here the CDR3 reads CASSQSEDRSTSYTF. The CDR3 bases are TGTGCCAGCAGCCAATCGGAGGACAGGAGTACCAGCTACACCTTC.